Below are 31 T cell receptor beta chains sequenced from a single sample in a study of blood T cell repertoires in COVID-19. The assay was immunoSEQ multiplex PCR, and TCRdb's table has in-frame clones only and misses some. Of 130,000 to 150,000 clones in the sample, around 85% were seen once. The sequenced material came from peripheral blood. These receptors were obtained from a woman aged 60-75 years with COVID-19, enrolled during active disease.

The rearrangement joins TRBV7-8 to TRBJ2-7, with D unresolved. CDR1 is SGHVS, CDR2 FQNEAQ, per germline. The CDR3 spans 13 residues. With 8 bases removed from V and 0 bases from J, the gap between germline ends came to 11 bases. The CDR3 DNA reads as TGTGCCAGCGGTGCAGGCAGCTCCTACGAGCAGTACTTC. Protein sequence: CASGAGSSYEQYF. Variable domain in full (rest from reference TRBV7-8 and TRBJ2-7): GAGVSQSPRYKVAKRGQDVALRCDPISGHVSLFWYQQALGQGPEFLTYFQNEAQLDKSGLPSDRFFAERPEGSVSTLKIQRTQQEDSAVYLCASGAGSSYEQYFGPGTRLTVT.

This chain uses TRBV7-2 with TRBJ1-5, with D tentatively TRBD1 (6 bases). V was trimmed by 8 bases and J by 2 bases, leaving 16 bases between them. This CDR3 comprises 15 residues. Germline assignment: CDR1 SGHTA and CDR2 FQGNSA. This chain's CDR3 is CASSSGRGGNQPQHF. Here the CDR3 DNA reads TGTGCCAGCTCTAGCGGCAGGGGCGGCAATCAGCCCCAGCATTTT.

The chain joins TRBV6-4 to TRBJ2-2; TRBD1 matches 9 bases. J lost 0 bases, V lost 6 bases, and 2 bases had no gene match. The CDR3 is 15 amino acids. From germline, CDR1 is MRHNA and CDR2 SNTAGT. The CDR3 DNA reads as TGTGCCAGCAGAGACAGGGGGTCGAACACCGGGGAGCTGTTTTTT. Translated: CASRDRGSNTGELFF.

The rearrangement uses TRBV5-4 and TRBJ2-5; 12 bases fit TRBD2. CDR1 and CDR2 (germline): SGHNT, YYREEE (reference sequence). CDR3 length: 17 residues. V was clipped by 0 bases and J by 5 bases; unmatched bases: 8. Written as DNA, the CDR3 is TGTGCCAGCAGCTTGGGGGCTAGCGGGGGGGCCGAGGAGACCCAGTACTTC. Its protein is CASSLGASGGAEETQYF.

The CDR3 loop is CASSDPRLGWNTIYF. The CDR3 DNA sequence: TGTGCCAGCAGTGACCCCAGGTTAGGTTGGAACACCATATATTTT. The J gene is TRBJ1-3, the V gene TRBV25-1; unclear D gene. V was shortened by 3 bases and J by 7 bases, with 16 bases between the two germline ends. The CDR3 contains 15 residues. Germline CDR1 is MGHDK and CDR2 is SYGVNS.

The chain recombines TRBV11-2 with TRBJ1-5; no clear D. Trimming removed 1 base from V and 7 bases from J, with 8 bases in between. CDR1 is SGHAT, CDR2 FQNNGV, per germline. The CDR3 is made up of 13 amino acids. The CDR3 spells CASSLVPQQPQHF. Written as DNA, the CDR3 is TGTGCCAGCAGCTTAGTCCCTCAGCAGCCCCAGCATTTT. The whole variable domain, filled in from reference TRBV11-2 and TRBJ1-5, reads EAGVAQSPRYKIIEKRQSVAFWCNPISGHATLYWYQQILGQGPKLLIQFQNNGVVDDSQLPKDRFSAERLKGVDSTLKIQPAKLEDSAVYLCASSLVPQQPQHFGDGTRLSIL.

This clone was counted between two and nine times. Written as DNA, the CDR3 is TGTGCCAGCAGCCAACGTTCCGCAACGGATTCACCCCTCCACTTT. Translated: CASSQRSATDSPLHF. V usage is TRBV14 and J usage is TRBJ1-6; unclear D gene. Per the germline V gene, CDR1 is SGHDN and CDR2 is FVKESK. CDR3 size: 15 residues. V dropped 2 bases and J dropped 8 bases, with 13 bases sitting between them.

The chain is built from TRBV5-1 and TRBJ2-7; D ambiguous. CDR1 is SGHRS, CDR2 YFSETQ, per germline. The CDR3 runs 14 residues. Trimming stripped 4 bases from V and 4 bases from J, with 15 bases between. CDR3 sequence: CASSGQASGYEQYF. The CDR3 DNA follows: TGCGCCAGCAGCGGGCAGGCCTCAGGTTACGAGCAGTACTTC. Filled out from reference TRBV5-1 and TRBJ2-7, the complete variable domain reads KAGVTQTPRYLIKTRGQQVTLSCSPISGHRSVSWYQQTPGQGLQFLFEYFSETQRNKGNFPGRFSGRQFSNSRSEMNVSTLELGDSALYLCASSGQASGYEQYFGPGTRLTVT.

The chain uses TRBV7-2 and TRBJ2-2, with D unclear. The V gene's germline CDR1 is SGHTA and CDR2 FQGNSA. CDR3 length equals 13 residues. Trimming left V 5 bases short and J 4 bases short, with 8 bases between. The CDR3 region is CASSLSSTGELFF. CDR3 nucleotide sequence: TGTGCCAGCAGCCTAAGTAGCACCGGGGAGCTGTTTTTT.

This chain links TRBV7-3 with TRBJ1-2; 8 bases are shared with TRBD1. The CDR3 is 13 amino acids. V shed 5 bases, J shed 7 bases, and the junction held 6 bases outside the gene matches. Germline lookup yields CDR1 SGHTA and CDR2 FQGTGA. The CDR3 DNA follows: TGTGCCAGCAGCGTGGACAGGGAATCTGGCTACACCTTC. The encoded protein is CASSVDRESGYTF.

The chain recombines TRBV30 with TRBJ1-5; 7 bases align to TRBD1. The CDR3 is made up of 14 amino acids. Trimming removed 1 base from V and 4 bases from J; junction bases left unmatched: 4. Germline CDR1 is GTSNPN and CDR2 is SVGIG (reference sequence). The CDR3 sequence is CAWSGTGFNQPQHF. Written as DNA, the CDR3 is TGTGCCTGGAGTGGGACAGGTTTTAATCAGCCCCAGCATTTT.

To note about this clone: Mismatch with germline at one junction end may stem from a read error. This chain's CDR3 is CASSSLSPGGRAHRDF. The CDR3 nucleotides are TGTGCCAGCAGTTCCCTATCCCCAGGAGGACGTGCCCACAGGGATTTT. V is TRBV6-6 and J is TRBJ2-3; D is perhaps TRBD1 (6 bases). There are 16 residues in the CDR3. Germline V CDR1 and CDR2: MNHNY, SVGAGI (reference sequence).

The DNA of the CDR3 is TGTGCCAGCAGCCAACCAACAGGGCAGGGAGAGACCCAGTACTTC. Protein product: CASSQPTGQGETQYF. The V gene is TRBV3-1 (or the pseudogene TRBV3-2), the J gene TRBJ2-5, with a possible D match to TRBD1 (6 bases). V was clipped by 2 bases and J by 4 bases, with 14 bases between them. Germline loops: CDR1 LGHDT, CDR2 YNNKEL (reference sequence). This CDR3 comprises 15 residues.

J is TRBJ1-1 and V is TRBV7-2; 7 bases map to TRBD1. The CDR3 totals 14 residues. The ends lost 5 bases at V and 4 bases at J; junction bases unmatched: 7. Germline-derived CDR1 and CDR2 are SGHTA and FQGNSA. CDR3 protein: CASSTTQGFTEAFF. CDR3 nucleotides: TGTGCCAGCAGCACCACACAGGGGTTCACTGAAGCTTTCTTT.

V usage is TRBV5-8 and J usage is TRBJ2-2; perhaps TRBD2 as D (6 bases). There are 17 residues in the CDR3. The germline V gene has CDR1 SGHTS and CDR2 YDEGEE. V lost 7 bases to trimming and J lost 4 bases, with 23 bases between them. Here the CDR3 reads CASGSRRRRGGTGELFF. CDR3 in DNA: TGTGCCAGCGGATCCAGACGCAGGCGGGGAGGCACCGGGGAGCTGTTTTTT.

This chain links TRBV7-9 with TRBJ1-1; D might be TRBD1 (5 bases). The V gene's germline CDR1 is SEHNR and CDR2 FQNEAQ (reference sequence). Deletions cut 5 bases from V and 1 base from J, with 20 bases between. The CDR3 is 17 residues long. In DNA form, the CDR3 reads TGTGCCAGCAGCCAACCCCGTACGGAGGGGAGGAACACTGAAGCTTTCTTT. It codes for CASSQPRTEGRNTEAFF.

This chain joins TRBV27 and TRBJ2-7; no definite D call. The V end lost 1 base, the J end lost 7 bases, and 8 bases lay between the germline ends. The CDR3 has 12 residues. Germline V CDR1 and CDR2: MNHEY, SMNVEV (reference sequence). CDR3 sequence: CASSLLNGEQYF. The DNA of the CDR3 is TGTGCCAGCAGTTTATTGAACGGGGAGCAGTACTTC.

This clone was seen just once. V and J are TRBV13 and TRBJ2-7; D not certain. The V and J ends lost 4 bases and 0 bases respectively, with 7 bases between them. The CDR3 consists of 13 residues. CDR1 is PRHDT, CDR2 FYEKMQ, per germline (reference sequence). The CDR3 protein is CASSSRSSYEQYF. In nucleotides, the CDR3 is TGTGCCAGCAGCTCAAGGAGCTCCTACGAGCAGTACTTC. The full variable domain, with the rest looked up from reference TRBV13 and TRBJ2-7, is AAGVIQSPRHLIKEKRETATLKCYPIPRHDTVYWYQQGPGQDPQFLISFYEKMQSDKGSIPDRFSAQQFSDYHSELNMSSLELGDSALYFCASSSRSSYEQYFGPGTRLTVT.

The V and J genes are TRBV29-1 and TRBJ1-2; a possible D gene is TRBD1 (5 bases). CDR1 SQVTM and CDR2 ANQGSEA come from the germline V gene. CDR3 size: 13 residues. With 3 bases removed from V and 1 base from J, the gap between germline ends came to 9 bases. CDR3 region: CSVDAGLNYGYTF. CDR3 nucleotides: TGCAGCGTTGATGCAGGGCTTAACTATGGCTACACCTTC. Complete variable domain (other parts from reference TRBV29-1 and TRBJ1-2): SAVISQKPSRDICQRGTSLTIQCQVDSQVTMMFWYRQQPGQSLTLIATANQGSEATYESGFVIDKFPISRPNLTFSTLTVSNMSPEDSSIYLCSVDAGLNYGYTFGSGTRLTVV.

The J gene is TRBJ2-3, the V gene TRBV5-4; D may be TRBD2 (5 bases). The length of the CDR3 is 15 residues. V was shortened by 0 bases and J by 6 bases, with 14 bases between the two germline ends. Germline CDR1 and CDR2: SGHNT and YYREEE (reference sequence). The CDR3 DNA reads as TGTGCCAGCAGCTTGGCCGGACGCGGGCGGGATACGCAGTATTTT. Translated: CASSLAGRGRDTQYF.

The rearrangement links TRBV19 to TRBJ1-5; D is unresolved. Deletions cut 1 base from V and 1 base from J, with 5 bases between. CDR3 size: 14 residues. From germline, CDR1 is LNHDA and CDR2 SQIVND (reference sequence). CDR3 region: CASSIGASNQPQHF. DNA for the CDR3: TGTGCCAGTAGTATAGGGGCCAGCAATCAGCCCCAGCATTTT.

The chain is built from TRBV15 and TRBJ2-3, with D maybe TRBD1 (6 bases). The V end was cut by 5 bases, the J end by 1 base, with 7 bases between. The CDR3 spans 13 residues. Germline V gene lookup returns CDR1 LNHNV and CDR2 YYDKDF (reference sequence). The CDR3 is CATSSGGTDTQYF. The CDR3 DNA reads as TGTGCCACCAGCTCAGGGGGCACAGATACGCAGTATTTT.

The rearrangement links TRBV5-8 to TRBJ2-1; 7 positions agree with TRBD2. CDR3 length: 16 residues. CDR1 and CDR2 from the germline V gene are SGHTS and YDEGEE. Trimming took 6 bases from V and 2 from J; bases not matched to a gene: 11. The CDR3 loop is CASTTEGRGTYNEQFF. The DNA for the CDR3 is TGTGCCAGCACCACAGAGGGGCGGGGGACCTACAATGAGCAGTTCTTC.

This chain links TRBV7-8 with TRBJ2-5, with 9 bases identical to TRBD2. The V gene's germline CDR1 is SGHVS and CDR2 FQNEAQ. The CDR3 runs 14 residues. The ends lost 7 bases at V and 7 bases at J; junction bases unmatched: 10. This chain's CDR3 is CASTPLAGLWTQYF. DNA of the CDR3: TGTGCCAGCACCCCACTAGCGGGCCTGTGGACCCAGTACTTC.

This clone has more than one count but fewer than ten. CDR3 nucleotide sequence: TGTGCCAGCAGTATCAGGAGGGACACTGAAGCTTTCTTT. It specifies CASSIRRDTEAFF. V gene TRBV2 combines with J gene TRBJ1-1; no reliable D call. Per germline, CDR1 SNHLY and CDR2 FYNNEI. The CDR3 extends over 13 amino acids. V gave up 5 bases and J gave up 3 bases, with 10 bases separating them.

The chain joins TRBV19 to TRBJ2-2; TRBD1 is a possible D gene (6 bases). V lost 2 bases, J lost 0 bases, and 10 bases lay in between. This CDR3 has 16 amino acids. Germline V gene lookup returns CDR1 LNHDA and CDR2 SQIVND (reference sequence). This chain's CDR3 is CASSIMWDTNTGELFF. For the CDR3, the DNA is TGTGCCAGTAGTATAATGTGGGACACGAACACCGGGGAGCTGTTTTTT.

The rearrangement uses TRBV12-3 or TRBV12-4 and TRBJ2-1, with D perhaps matching TRBD2 (5 bases). Trimming took off 5 bases at V and 1 base at J, with 6 bases between the two ends. CDR3 length: 13 residues. CDR3 DNA: TGTGCCAGCAGTCCGGGGTCCTACAATGAGCAGTTCTTC. This codes for CASSPGSYNEQFF.

In its sample, this clone was seen once. This chain links TRBV19 with TRBJ2-5, with 7 bases matching TRBD1. This CDR3 has 18 residues. V shed 3 bases, J shed 2 bases, and the junction held 15 bases outside the gene matches. Germline CDR1 and CDR2: LNHDA and SQIVND (reference sequence). This CDR3 is CASSMRGPGLAAQETQYF. CDR3 DNA: TGTGCCAGTAGTATGAGGGGGCCAGGGCTAGCAGCACAAGAGACCCAGTACTTC.

The chain has TRBV5-4 and TRBJ1-5, with D maybe TRBD1 (5 bases). Germline CDR1 and CDR2: SGHNT and YYREEE (reference sequence). V was pared by 4 bases and J by 8 bases, with 16 bases between. The CDR3 extends over 14 amino acids. For the CDR3, the DNA is TGTGCCAGCAGCAAGGACCGGGGGGGGAAGCCCCAGCATTTT. Residues: CASSKDRGGKPQHF. Supplemented by reference TRBV5-4 and TRBJ1-5, the full variable domain reads ETGVTQSPTHLIKTRGQQVTLRCSSQSGHNTVSWYQQALGQGPQFIFQYYREEENGRGNFPPRFSGLQFPNYSSELNVNALELDDSALYLCASSKDRGGKPQHFGDGTRLSIL.

The chain couples TRBV29-1 to TRBJ2-1, with D tentatively TRBD1 (6 bases). This CDR3 has 14 residues. Trimming took off 4 bases at V and 7 bases at J, with 17 bases between the two ends. From germline, CDR1 is SQVTM and CDR2 ANQGSEA. The CDR3 sequence: CSVAVRGEGNEQFF. The CDR3 DNA reads as TGCAGCGTTGCCGTCAGGGGCGAAGGGAATGAGCAGTTCTTC.

CDR3 sequence reads: CAISQRTRGETQYF. The CDR3 bases are TGTGCCATCAGTCAGAGGACTCGGGGGGAGACCCAGTACTTC. This sequence joins TRBV10-3 and TRBJ2-5; a possible D gene is TRBD2 (6 bases). Per the germline V gene, CDR1 is ENHRY and CDR2 is SYGVKD. V was pared by 5 bases and J by 5 bases, with 15 bases between. The CDR3 length is 14 residues.